This TCR beta chain was documented in a study of blood T cells in healthy people across ages. General study points: Diversity estimated from one million T cells was considered an underestimate. Naive CD4+ cell counts and diversity both ran higher in long-lived than in aged donors.

This CDR3 spans 13 amino acids. The study drew donors from healthy Caucasian individuals in Russia aged 6 to 90. Details on this clonotype: Its target is not known. The junction shows a germline mismatch at one end, possibly a read error.

The use of a sample-barcoded 5' primer and a J-beta primer mix characterized a second PCR of 7 to 11 cycles. Every sample gave at least 3 million paired-end reads containing CDR3. MiXCR was run by TCRdb on the 5' RACE reads, yielding one entry per CDR3 protein. The data hold over 500,000 distinct CDR3 sequences, with approximately 52% observed a single time. Sequencing was performed on blood. This sequence originates from a woman aged 80 or older in good health. This rearrangement joins TRBV12-3 or TRBV12-4 to TRBJ2-3; D is perhaps TRBD1 or TRBD2 (5 bases each). The CDR3 sequence is CASSRGAGDAQYF. In DNA, the CDR3 is TGTGCCAGCAGTCGAGGGGCAGGAGATGCGCAGTATTTT.